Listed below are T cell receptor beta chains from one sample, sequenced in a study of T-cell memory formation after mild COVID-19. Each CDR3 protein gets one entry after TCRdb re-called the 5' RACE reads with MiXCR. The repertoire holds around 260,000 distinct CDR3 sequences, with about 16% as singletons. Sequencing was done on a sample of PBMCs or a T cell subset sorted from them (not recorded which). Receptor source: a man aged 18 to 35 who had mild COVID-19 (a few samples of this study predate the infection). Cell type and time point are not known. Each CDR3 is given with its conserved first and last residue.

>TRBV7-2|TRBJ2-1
CASSLLRGNEQFF
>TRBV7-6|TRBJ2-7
CASSLAGAGQGYEQYF
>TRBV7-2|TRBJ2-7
CASSPRSSSYEQYF
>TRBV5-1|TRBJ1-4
CASSFGTPTNEKLFF
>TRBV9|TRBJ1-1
CASSVDPARDTEAFF
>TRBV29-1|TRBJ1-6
CSVGLSSASPLHF
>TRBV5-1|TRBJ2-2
CASSRGTGGSGELFF
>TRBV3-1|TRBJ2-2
CASSTRAAGELFF
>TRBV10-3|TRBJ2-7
CAISDLSGPTYEQYF
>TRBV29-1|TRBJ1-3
CSVELRALGNTIYF
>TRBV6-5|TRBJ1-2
CASSYSTGTSGGYTF
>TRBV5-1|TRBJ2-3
CASSTLSTDTQYF
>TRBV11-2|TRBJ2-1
CASSRGGFDNEQFF
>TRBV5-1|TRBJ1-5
CASSLAPTGPASNQPQHF
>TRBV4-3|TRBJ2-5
CASSQAEGGWVETQYF
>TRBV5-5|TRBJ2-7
CASSPLGWPTDEQYF
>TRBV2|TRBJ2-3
CASRESLASRTDTQYF
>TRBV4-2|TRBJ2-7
CASSQADRVSNYEQYF
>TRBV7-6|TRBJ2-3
CASSGPDTQYF
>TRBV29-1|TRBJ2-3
CSGRPTDTQYF
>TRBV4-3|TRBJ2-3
CASSQATLAGGTDTQYF
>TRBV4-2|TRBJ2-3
CASSRDEGTDTQYF
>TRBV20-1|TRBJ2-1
CSARDFASGGLNEQFF
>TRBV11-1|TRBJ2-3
CASSQAWDTQYF
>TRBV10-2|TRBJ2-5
CASGDLAQYF
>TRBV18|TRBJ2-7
CASSPQGQIYEQYF
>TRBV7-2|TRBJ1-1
CASSRREAFF
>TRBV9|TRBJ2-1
CASSVAVARNEQFF
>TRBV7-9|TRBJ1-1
CASSPGQGRGAFF
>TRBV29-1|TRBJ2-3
CSVEAWDRSTDTQYF
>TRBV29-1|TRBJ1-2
CSVVGGPGYGYTF
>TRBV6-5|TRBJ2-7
CASARKGWLARNYEQYF
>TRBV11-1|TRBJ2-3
CASSRGQGAADTQYF
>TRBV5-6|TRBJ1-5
CASSFRSVTLPDQPQHF
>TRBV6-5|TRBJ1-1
CASRSPLDNTEAFF
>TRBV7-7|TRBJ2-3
CASTAGGLTDTQYF